These T cell receptor beta chains were read from a single sample in a study of cytomegalovirus exposure and HLA in healthy donors. Using immunoSEQ multiplex PCR, the repertoire was profiled, and TCRdb retains in-frame clones only, with some absent. This sample carries about 130,000 clones, 75% to 90% of them seen once, and the ten largest clones take under 7.5%. The sample consisted of PBMCs. The receptors come from a woman in her twenties or thirties in good health and CMV-seropositive. Each CDR3 is given with its conserved first and last residue. The D gene is left open where the match is weak. A clone size is listed for some rows: how often the clone was seen (once, few, many), or a class if it is expanded.

abundance: .
d_gene: .
v_gene: TRBV15
j_gene: TRBJ1-4
CDR3nt: TGTGCCACCAGCAATCAGAGGGAAGGGGAAAAACTGTTTTTT
CDR3aa: CATSNQREGEKLFF

abundance: .
d_gene: TRBD2
v_gene: TRBV5-1
j_gene: TRBJ2-1
CDR3nt: TGCGCCAGCAGCTTGGAAATTGCGGGAGGGAGGTACAATGAGCAGTTCTTC
CDR3aa: CASSLEIAGGRYNEQFF

abundance: .
d_gene: TRBD1
v_gene: TRBV5-1
j_gene: TRBJ1-1
CDR3nt: TGCGCCAGCAGCTCAGGGGACAGAGGGGACACTGAAGCTTTCTTT
CDR3aa: CASSSGDRGDTEAFF

abundance: .
d_gene: .
v_gene: TRBV28
j_gene: TRBJ2-2
CDR3nt: TGTGCCAGCAGTTCAGGGACCGGGGAGCTGTTTTTT
CDR3aa: CASSSGTGELFF

abundance: few
d_gene: TRBD2
v_gene: TRBV28
j_gene: TRBJ2-2
CDR3nt: TGTGCCAGCCTCGGCGGGGGGGGGAACACCGGGGAGCTGTTTTTT
CDR3aa: CASLGGGGNTGELFF

abundance: once
d_gene: TRBD2
v_gene: TRBV4-1
j_gene: TRBJ2-5
CDR3nt: TGCGCCAGCAGCCAAGATCCGGAGGGAGGGCTTGGAGAGACCCAGTACTTC
CDR3aa: CASSQDPEGGLGETQYF

abundance: once
d_gene: .
v_gene: TRBV10-3
j_gene: TRBJ1-2
CDR3nt: TGTGCCATCAGTGAGTCGACAAACTATGGCTACACCTTC
CDR3aa: CAISESTNYGYTF

abundance: .
d_gene: .
v_gene: TRBV7-9
j_gene: TRBJ1-4
CDR3nt: TGTGCCAGCAGCTTAAGTAGGGAGAGTGAAAAACTGTTTTTT
CDR3aa: CASSLSRESEKLFF

abundance: .
d_gene: .
v_gene: TRBV6-5
j_gene: TRBJ2-3
CDR3nt: TGTGCCAGCAGTTACTCGGAGAGAGATACGCAGTATTTT
CDR3aa: CASSYSERDTQYF

abundance: .
d_gene: .
v_gene: TRBV7-9
j_gene: TRBJ1-1
CDR3nt: TGTTCCAGCAGCTACAGAGAAGTTAACACTGAAGCTTTCTTT
CDR3aa: CSSSYREVNTEAFF

abundance: .
d_gene: TRBD1
v_gene: TRBV4-1
j_gene: TRBJ2-1
CDR3nt: TGCGCCAGCAGCCTCGGGACAGCGACCTACAATGAGCAGTTCTTC
CDR3aa: CASSLGTATYNEQFF

abundance: .
d_gene: TRBD1
v_gene: TRBV7-3
j_gene: TRBJ2-3
CDR3nt: TGTGCCAGTAATACAGGGGGCGGGACGGGAGATACGCAGTATTTT
CDR3aa: CASNTGGGTGDTQYF

abundance: .
d_gene: TRBD2
v_gene: TRBV10-3
j_gene: TRBJ2-5
CDR3nt: TGTGCCATCAGATCGGGACTAGCGGGAGGGCGGGAGACCCAGTACTTC
CDR3aa: CAIRSGLAGGRETQYF

abundance: .
d_gene: .
v_gene: TRBV7-3
j_gene: TRBJ1-3
CDR3nt: TGTGCCAGCAGCCCGCGGAATGGAAACACCATATATTTT
CDR3aa: CASSPRNGNTIYF

abundance: .
d_gene: TRBD2
v_gene: TRBV7-3
j_gene: TRBJ2-5
CDR3nt: TGTGCCAGCCAGCGGGGGGCCGGGGAGACCCAGTACTTC
CDR3aa: CASQRGAGETQYF

abundance: .
d_gene: TRBD1
v_gene: TRBV9
j_gene: TRBJ1-1
CDR3nt: TGTGCCAGCAGCGTCGCCGGACAGGGGGCCGCTTTCTTT
CDR3aa: CASSVAGQGAAFF

abundance: .
d_gene: .
v_gene: TRBV6-5
j_gene: TRBJ1-1
CDR3nt: TGTGCCAGCAGTCCCCAGCAGGGGATGAACACTGAAGCTTTCTTT
CDR3aa: CASSPQQGMNTEAFF

abundance: .
d_gene: TRBD1
v_gene: TRBV27
j_gene: TRBJ2-7
CDR3nt: TGTGCCAGCAGATCATACGGGACAGCAGGCCAGTTTGAGCAGTACTTC
CDR3aa: CASRSYGTAGQFEQYF

abundance: .
d_gene: .
v_gene: TRBV6-1
j_gene: TRBJ1-6
CDR3nt: TGTGCCAGCAGTGAACACAGAGCCACCCTCCACTTT
CDR3aa: CASSEHRATLHF

abundance: .
d_gene: TRBD2
v_gene: TRBV2
j_gene: TRBJ2-7
CDR3nt: TGTGCCAGCATGGGACTAGATTTAAGGGACGAGCAGTACTTC
CDR3aa: CASMGLDLRDEQYF

abundance: few
d_gene: .
v_gene: TRBV18
j_gene: TRBJ1-5
CDR3nt: TGTGCCAGCTCTGGACAGCAGAATCAGCCCCAGCATTTT
CDR3aa: CASSGQQNQPQHF

abundance: .
d_gene: TRBD1
v_gene: TRBV2
j_gene: TRBJ1-1
CDR3nt: TGTGCCAGCACCCTTTTGACAGGGTACACTGAAGCTTTCTTT
CDR3aa: CASTLLTGYTEAFF

abundance: few
d_gene: .
v_gene: TRBV28
j_gene: TRBJ1-2
CDR3nt: TGTGCCAGCAGTTTAGAGGGAGCGCCTAACTATGGCTACACCTTC
CDR3aa: CASSLEGAPNYGYTF

abundance: .
d_gene: TRBD1
v_gene: TRBV28
j_gene: TRBJ1-2
CDR3nt: TGTGCCAGTAAGGACAGGGAGGATCGTGGAGGCTACACCTTC
CDR3aa: CASKDREDRGGYTF

abundance: .
d_gene: TRBD2
v_gene: TRBV27
j_gene: TRBJ2-2
CDR3nt: TGTGCCAGCTTTCCAAAAGCGGGAGCCAACACCGGGGAGCTGTTTTTT
CDR3aa: CASFPKAGANTGELFF

abundance: .
d_gene: TRBD1
v_gene: TRBV2
j_gene: TRBJ1-2
CDR3nt: TGTGCCAGCAGTGAACGTCCCGGGACAGGGGCCGGTTCCTATGGCTACACCTTC
CDR3aa: CASSERPGTGAGSYGYTF

abundance: .
d_gene: .
v_gene: TRBV2
j_gene: TRBJ2-6
CDR3nt: TGTGCCAGCAGTGAATCACGGCTAGCTCTCTCTGGGGCCAACGTCCTGACTTTC
CDR3aa: CASSESRLALSGANVLTF

abundance: once
d_gene: TRBD1
v_gene: TRBV2
j_gene: TRBJ1-1
CDR3nt: TGTGCCAGCAAGGACAGGGGCCAGAACACTGAAGCTTTCTTT
CDR3aa: CASKDRGQNTEAFF

abundance: .
d_gene: TRBD1
v_gene: TRBV5-6
j_gene: TRBJ1-2
CDR3nt: TGTGCCAGCAGCTCAGTCCTGGGACAGGGGGGCTATGGCTACACCTTC
CDR3aa: CASSSVLGQGGYGYTF

abundance: .
d_gene: .
v_gene: TRBV5-1
j_gene: TRBJ2-5
CDR3nt: TGCGCCAGCAGCTTGACGGCGGGGTTGTACCAAGAGACCCAGTACTTC
CDR3aa: CASSLTAGLYQETQYF

abundance: .
d_gene: TRBD2
v_gene: TRBV28
j_gene: TRBJ2-2
CDR3nt: TGTGCCAGCAGCGGACTAGCGGGAGGGGGCACCGGGGAGCTGTTTTTT
CDR3aa: CASSGLAGGGTGELFF

abundance: .
d_gene: TRBD1
v_gene: TRBV20-1
j_gene: TRBJ2-7
CDR3nt: TGCAGTGCTGGACAGGGACCCGAGCAGTACTTC
CDR3aa: CSAGQGPEQYF

abundance: .
d_gene: TRBD2
v_gene: TRBV27
j_gene: TRBJ2-7
CDR3nt: TGTGCCAGCAGTTCTGGGACTAGCGGTCCCTACGAGCAGTACTTC
CDR3aa: CASSSGTSGPYEQYF

abundance: .
d_gene: .
v_gene: TRBV20-1
j_gene: TRBJ2-7
CDR3nt: TGCAGTGCACTCGACTACGAGCAGTACTTC
CDR3aa: CSALDYEQYF

abundance: .
d_gene: .
v_gene: TRBV27
j_gene: TRBJ1-6
CDR3nt: TGTGCCAGCAGAGCAGACAGATATAATTCACCCCTCCACTTT
CDR3aa: CASRADRYNSPLHF

abundance: .
d_gene: .
v_gene: TRBV9
j_gene: TRBJ2-6
CDR3nt: TGTGCCAGCAGCGTCGGGGTGCTGGTATCTGGGGCCAACGTCCTGACTTTC
CDR3aa: CASSVGVLVSGANVLTF

abundance: .
d_gene: TRBD2
v_gene: TRBV5-1
j_gene: TRBJ2-3
CDR3nt: TGCGCCAGCAGCTCAGGGACTAGCCAAGGCACAGATACGCAGTATTTT
CDR3aa: CASSSGTSQGTDTQYF

abundance: few
d_gene: TRBD2
v_gene: TRBV5-6
j_gene: TRBJ2-3
CDR3nt: TGTGCCAGCAGCTTCTCCCCACTAGCGGACACAGATACGCAGTATTTT
CDR3aa: CASSFSPLADTDTQYF

abundance: .
d_gene: TRBD2
v_gene: TRBV28
j_gene: TRBJ2-3
CDR3nt: TGTGCCAGCACCTGGACTAGCAGCAGCACAGATACGCAGTATTTT
CDR3aa: CASTWTSSSTDTQYF

abundance: .
d_gene: .
v_gene: TRBV6-1
j_gene: TRBJ1-6
CDR3nt: TGTGCCAGCAGTGAAGTGCCCCGGAATTCACCCCTCCACTTT
CDR3aa: CASSEVPRNSPLHF

abundance: once
d_gene: .
v_gene: TRBV7-9
j_gene: TRBJ2-4
CDR3nt: TGTGCCAGCAGCTTATGGGGAGAGGCTGGACAAAACATTCAGTACTTC
CDR3aa: CASSLWGEAGQNIQYF

abundance: .
d_gene: .
v_gene: TRBV5-1
j_gene: TRBJ2-1
CDR3nt: TGCGCCAGCAGCTTGGTCGCGGCAAAGCGAAATGAGCAGTTCTTC
CDR3aa: CASSLVAAKRNEQFF

abundance: .
d_gene: TRBD1
v_gene: TRBV4-2
j_gene: TRBJ2-1
CDR3nt: TGTGCCAGCAGCCAAGAAGGGGGACAGGGGTTTAATGAGCAGTTCTTC
CDR3aa: CASSQEGGQGFNEQFF

abundance: .
d_gene: TRBD1
v_gene: TRBV2
j_gene: TRBJ2-2
CDR3nt: TGTGCCAGCAGTGCAACAGGGGCCGGGGAGCTGTTTTTT
CDR3aa: CASSATGAGELFF

abundance: .
d_gene: .
v_gene: TRBV30
j_gene: TRBJ2-1
CDR3nt: TGTGCCTGGAGTGCGGTGTCCCCCCGAAATGAGCAGTTCTTC
CDR3aa: CAWSAVSPRNEQFF

abundance: .
d_gene: TRBD1
v_gene: TRBV6-1
j_gene: TRBJ1-2
CDR3nt: TGTGCCAGCATAGGGGACAGCGTCTATGGCTACACCTTC
CDR3aa: CASIGDSVYGYTF

abundance: .
d_gene: TRBD2
v_gene: TRBV9
j_gene: TRBJ2-5
CDR3nt: TGTGCCAGCAGCGTAGGGGGCGGGGGGGCAGAGACCCAGTACTTC
CDR3aa: CASSVGGGGAETQYF